This T cell receptor (beta chain) was recovered during a study of low-dose radiotherapy and immunotherapy resistance in tumors (dated by TCRdb to 2022 to 2024). At the level of the whole study: Patients in Cohort 1 were given 0.5 Gy per fraction every 2 weeks, and the prescribed total PTV dose was 6.5 Gy. Intravenous cyclophosphamide at 200 mg/m2 was administered every two weeks, one day ahead of each radiation and immunotherapy administration. Nivolumab and ipilimumab were both given intravenously, with nivolumab at a 240 mg flat dose every two weeks and ipilimumab at 1 mg/kg every six weeks. No randomization into treatment groups was done for the people taking part in the trial. Eight patients were included in the translational analysis, namely three from the first dose cohort plus the first five from the second dose cohort. Aspirin 300 mg was taken orally once daily by patients for four cycles, starting on cycle 1 day 1. In Cohort 2, 1 Gy per fraction was delivered every two weeks, for a total of 13 Gy over 26 weeks.

Sequencing relied on an Illumina HiSeq 2500. To make first-strand cDNA, Superscript III was used along with a set of TRAV- and TRBV-specific primers so that both the TCRalpha and TCRbeta chains were covered. TCRs were amplified with Phusion for 15 to 25 PCR cycles using a constant-region primer together with the adapter attached to the V primers. The MessageAmp II aRNA Amplification Kit was used to amplify the isolated mRNA, with in vitro transcription run for approximately 15 hours at 37 degrees C. The Dynabeads mRNA DIRECT Purification Kit was used to isolate mRNA for TCR sequencing. Indexed Illumina adapters were added in a second approximately 25-cycle Phusion PCR, and the resulting products were purified with AMPure XP beads. As for how the authors treated the data: Custom Perl scripts were used to pool TCR sequences that encoded the same protein, to remove out-of-frame sequences, and to calculate the abundance of each clonotype. Any TCR sequence backed by just one read was left out of the analysis. Among the metrics used to describe the repertoires were Shannon entropy, Gini index, clonality, richness, and the frequency of TCRs shared between repertoires. TCRdb passed the public sequencing reads through fastp at Q25 and MiXCR, retaining productive beta sequences. Here each entry gathers all rows of one CDR3 protein and keeps the most common genes and DNA. TCRdb's processing, not the authors' own work, is the source of the V and J calls. The sample includes 55,000 to 80,000 distinct CDR3 sequences, with about 25% observed a single time. The top ten clonotypes cover 6.6% of the sample.

What this sample's time point label stands for: before trial treatment. Donors were enrolled in RACIN, a single-arm phase I dose-escalation trial in which nivolumab, ipilimumab, aspirin, low-dose cyclophosphamide and low-dose radiotherapy were combined. To be eligible, a patient needed to have an advanced solid tumor that was TIL-negative. V is clipped by 3 bases and J by 1 base, and the sequence between their germline boundaries is 9 bases long. Including the terminal cysteine and phenylalanine, the CDR3 comprises 13 residues. Only CDR3 DNA is held: 39 bases, read in frame from base 1. Taken from the germline V gene, the CDR1 and CDR2 loops are SQVTM and ANQGSEA. This clonotype was detected many times. Its antigen is not yet known. Base-call qualities are not available, and no considerably larger clone is one nucleotide away.

This specimen was PBMCs, taken before treatment. This receptor was identified in a male donor with rectosigmoid adenocarcinoma. The chain joins TRBV29-1 to TRBJ1-1; no D gene is confidently identified. For the CDR3, the sequence is CSVDMDQNTEAFF. The DNA is TGCAGCGTTGACATGGACCAGAACACTGAAGCTTTCTTT.